This T cell receptor beta chain stems from a study of blood T cell repertoires in COVID-19. About the study: The samples span acute and convalescent COVID-19 from the United States, Italy and Spain. In each case, the material was cDNA or gDNA derived from T cells, B-cell-depleted T cells, or PBMCs.

The CDR3 extends over 13 amino acids. Trimming at V came to 5 bases and at J to 3 bases, leaving 3 bases not matched to a gene. Germline assignment: CDR1 GTSNPN and CDR2 SVGIG (reference sequence). Authors' methods: The assay estimated nucleated cells by amplifying reference gene primers. This table comes from immunoSEQ multiplex PCR, and its TCRdb copy is limited to in-frame clones, with some not included. From that table come the V and J calls and clone size; the DNA was used to work out D and trimming. This sample yields 60,000 to 75,000 clones, of which roughly 90% are seen a single time; about 3.8% belongs to the top ten. This clone was counted a few times.

This chain joins TRBV30 and TRBJ2-7; TRBD1 matches 11 bases. The source is a human donor in a cohort sampled during active COVID-19. The source material was peripheral blood. The CDR3 nucleotides read TGTGCCTGGGGGACAGGGGGAGGCTACGAGCAGTACTTC. This sequence encodes CAWGTGGGYEQYF.